Given below is one TCR beta chain in context. Its antigen is currently not known. Per-base qualities were not stored, and no clone one base away is much larger. The data were taken from a study of shared clonotypes between healthy human individuals (dated by TCRdb to the early 2020s). For the wider study: A couple of women and a few men aged 18 to 49 years were included in the cohort. For each donor, CD4 naive and CD4 memory were each given three plates, CD8 naive was given two plates, and CD8 memory was given one plate. To estimate repertoire size and how much clonotypes are shared between individuals, the study performed deep sequencing of blood TCR repertoires from a few healthy adults. To increase sequencing depth and limit assay-specific biases, TCR repertoire library preparation and sequencing were carried out by different laboratories using diverse techniques. Per donor, leukapheresis produced somewhere between about 0.85 and 9.5 billion PBMCs.

The full study reports these points: Sampling was limited to blood, and TCR repertoires in tissue likely differ from TCR repertoires in blood. Clonotypes shared by all four sorted-subset donors showed higher generation probabilities than non-shared clonotypes. Even with the large sequencing depth, rarefaction of the sorted-subset datasets indicated that sequencing was incomplete. Estimated clonotype richness was generally larger for naive than for memory subsets. Pairwise subsampling indicated that sequencing depth was expected to affect the degree of clonotype sharing among donors. Across a few donors, about 5% of naive CD4, approximately 3.5% of naive CD8, about 2.3% of memory CD4, and roughly 0.4% of memory CD8 clonotypes were shared. Because the study included only a small number of donors, the genetic and exposure-history diversity represented was limited.

The donors were healthy, HIV-negative adults with no recently reported acute infections or vaccinations. Every donor was a Caucasian adult residing in Nashville, Tennessee, USA. CD4+ T cells were enriched through magnetic negative selection, after which naive cells were positively selected on CD45RA and the remaining negative fraction served as the memory subset. After blood collection by leukapheresis, PBMCs were isolated using Ficoll-Histopaque density gradient centrifugation and then cryopreserved in the vapor phase of liquid nitrogen. Analytical flow cytometry was used to check the purity and quantity of every magnetically sorted T cell population. Each sorted fraction had its genomic DNA isolated and then quantified by UV absorbance on a Nanodrop 2000c. Sequences SGHTS (CDR1) and YDEGEE (CDR2) are obtained from the germline V gene. The junction shows trimming of 5 bases on V and 2 bases on J, and the gene matches do not reach 16 bases of it. Including cysteine and phenylalanine, the CDR3 has 18 amino acids. Here the CDR3 DNA is all that survives: 54 bases in frame from base 1.

TCR CDR3 regions were amplified from genomic DNA by multiplex PCR using the deep immunoSEQ assay. Genomic DNA extracted from each cell subset was distributed evenly over all wells of several immunoSEQ 96-well plates, and each plate served as one replicate. For sorted subsets, 200 to 250 ng of genomic DNA, equivalent to 25,000 to 35,000 T cell genomes, went into each replicate PCR. The purified libraries were quantified using a Qubit 3.0 fluorometer, sized with a Bioanalyzer 2100, and then quantified again using the KAPA Library Quantification kit. Every immunoSEQ 96-well plate was sequenced on a dedicated single-read 150-cycle Illumina NextSeq 550 flow cell. Per the authors' processing: Because the immunoSEQ output included only junctional sequences and no quality scores, the filtering could not be the same as the filtering used for full-length reads. Sequences were annotated with PyIR, a Python wrapper for IgBLAST v1.9, using IMGT germline references to assign V/J genes and CDR3. Any read was removed if the V/J assignment was weak (E-value above 1e-6), the CDR3 was missing, or the read contained stop codons, out-of-frame junctions, or ambiguous translated residues. V3J clonotypes were defined by identical inferred V gene, J gene, and CDR3 amino acid sequence. Percentage overlap between repertoires was calculated by dividing the number of shared unique clonotypes by the size of the smaller repertoire. Three approaches were used to assess repertoire richness: RTK rarefaction, the Chao1 estimator, and Recon v2.1 estimates of unobserved clonotypes. For all TCRbeta clonotypes obtained by the gDNA method from a handful of donors, generation probabilities were computed with OLGA. The table was pulled from immuneACCESS by TCRdb, which kept in-frame rearrangements only. Such tables lose some clones; where checked, under half of the loss comes from unresolved V genes, and the rest has no known cause. The V and J calls and the clone size are those of that table, but D and trimming were determined from the DNA. The sample contains more than 400,000 clones, approximately 94% of them found a single time. The ten top clones hold nearly 0.065% of the sample.

The TCR originated in a woman in her twenties or thirties in good health. Source material: naive CD4+ T cells sorted from blood. Per the publication, the cell subset or site label means: CD45RA+ positively selected. The receptor chain draws on TRBV5-8 and TRBJ2-1; 7 nucleotides in the junction match TRBD2. The DNA sequence is given as TGTGCCAGCAGACTCGTGCTAAAGCGGGACCAACCCTACAATGAGCAGTTCTTC. Its protein product is CASRLVLKRDQPYNEQFF.